This section outlines one TCR beta chain sequence together with its context. Antigen: not known. This sample was included in a study of T cell responses to AZD1222 COVID-19 vaccine. Clones were read by immunoSEQ multiplex PCR, and TCRdb kept only the in-frame ones, dropping some. The data contain over 85,000 clones, 84% of them singletons. Regarding the study as a whole: The CD4 TCRs associated with vaccination extended across spike and predominated at 160-218 and 743-854. Most donors were white British, females outnumbered males, and clonal diversity was possibly underestimated. Reportedly, nearly half of unique spike TCRs recognized epitopes outside B.1.351/B.1.1.7 mutations.

This sample comprised peripheral blood, obtained on day 0 of AZD1222 vaccination. The source of this sequence is an adult in good health.

CDR3 sequence (DNA): TGCAGTGCTAGTGTTGGGGGGCGACGATCTGGCTACACCTTC. Translation: CSASVGGRRSGYTF. The J gene is TRBJ1-2, the V gene TRBV20-1, with D maybe TRBD1 (6 bases). The CDR3 length is 14 residues. The germline gives CDR1 DFQATT, CDR2 SNEGSKA (reference sequence). Trimming left V 3 bases short and J 7 bases short, with 18 bases between.